These T cell receptor beta chains were read from a single sample in a study of read filtering for tumor transcriptome and immune sequencing. TCRdb re-analysed the reads in MiXCR, keeping a single row per CDR3 protein. Counted here are around 29,000 distinct CDR3 sequences, approximately 14% occurring once; the ten biggest clones make up over 35%. Sequenced material: a population of CD138-negative cells sorted from bone marrow. Receptors were obtained from a donor at least 40 years old with multiple myeloma. Both conserved end residues are part of each CDR3. D genes are given only for firm matches. For some rows the clone size is stated as once, few or many, or as a class when expanded; others skip it.

abundance	v_gene	j_gene	d_gene	CDR3nt	CDR3aa
many	TRBV27	TRBJ2-1	TRBD2	TGTGCCAGCAGTCTCGACCCACCTTTCTCAGCGGGAGTGTATGGTGAGCAGTTCTTC	CASSLDPPFSAGVYGEQFF
many	TRBV11-2	TRBJ1-1	.	TGTGCCAGCAGCCAATCGGGGAGGAACACTGAAGCTTTCTTT	CASSQSGRNTEAFF
.	TRBV7-6	TRBJ2-6	.	TGTGCCAGCAGCTTGGCGGGGGCTCCGGCAATCTCTGGGGCCAACGTCCTGACTTTC	CASSLAGAPAISGANVLTF
few	TRBV12-3/TRBV12-4	TRBJ1-1	.	TGTGCCAGCAGTTTATTCAGACGGAACAGTGAAGCTTTCTTT	CASSLFRRNSEAFF
many	TRBV12-3/TRBV12-4	TRBJ1-4	.	TGTGCCAGCAGTTTATGGGGGCCTGATGAAAAACTGTTTTTT	CASSLWGPDEKLFF
many	TRBV28	TRBJ1-1	.	TGTGCCAGCAGTTATGACGACAGCCCGAACACTGAAGCTTTCTTT	CASSYDDSPNTEAFF
.	TRBV12-3/TRBV12-4	TRBJ2-1	.	TGTGCCAGCAGTTTAAAGCTCAATGAGCAGTTCTTC	CASSLKLNEQFF
many	TRBV7-2	TRBJ2-5	.	TGTGCCAGCAGCCTGTCGGAGTGGGCAGAGACCCAGTACTTC	CASSLSEWAETQYF
many	TRBV23-1	TRBJ2-4	TRBD2	TGCGCCAGCAGTCAATCAGCTAGCGGGAGACCCCTTCAGGATCAGTACTTC	CASSQSASGRPLQDQYF
few	TRBV2	TRBJ1-1	.	TGTGCCAGCAGCCTGACCGGGCTTTGGGTGGACACTGAAGCTTTCTTT	CASSLTGLWVDTEAFF
many	TRBV30	TRBJ2-1	.	TGTGCCTGGAGTGTACAGACAGGCTACAATGAGCAGTTCTTC	CAWSVQTGYNEQFF
many	TRBV23-1	TRBJ1-5	.	TGCGCCGGCCGTTGTCTTGAAGGGAATCAGCCCCAGCATTTT	CAGRCLEGNQPQHF
many	TRBV29-1	TRBJ1-2	.	TGCAGCGTTGACGGACAAGACTATGGCTACACCTTC	CSVDGQDYGYTF
many	TRBV20-1	TRBJ1-4	.	TGCAGTGCTAGGTATCACTCAACTAATGAAAAACTGTTTTTT	CSARYHSTNEKLFF
.	TRBV6-6	TRBJ2-3	.	TGTGCCAGCAGGCAGGACACGAATACGCAGTATTTT	CASRQDTNTQYF
many	TRBV7-2	TRBJ2-3	.	TGTGCCAGCAGCCCCCGGGCAGATACGCAGTATTTT	CASSPRADTQYF
many	TRBV11-1	TRBJ2-2	TRBD1	TGTGCCAGCAGCCGAGGGGGCCAAAACACCGGGGAGCTGTTTTTT	CASSRGGQNTGELFF